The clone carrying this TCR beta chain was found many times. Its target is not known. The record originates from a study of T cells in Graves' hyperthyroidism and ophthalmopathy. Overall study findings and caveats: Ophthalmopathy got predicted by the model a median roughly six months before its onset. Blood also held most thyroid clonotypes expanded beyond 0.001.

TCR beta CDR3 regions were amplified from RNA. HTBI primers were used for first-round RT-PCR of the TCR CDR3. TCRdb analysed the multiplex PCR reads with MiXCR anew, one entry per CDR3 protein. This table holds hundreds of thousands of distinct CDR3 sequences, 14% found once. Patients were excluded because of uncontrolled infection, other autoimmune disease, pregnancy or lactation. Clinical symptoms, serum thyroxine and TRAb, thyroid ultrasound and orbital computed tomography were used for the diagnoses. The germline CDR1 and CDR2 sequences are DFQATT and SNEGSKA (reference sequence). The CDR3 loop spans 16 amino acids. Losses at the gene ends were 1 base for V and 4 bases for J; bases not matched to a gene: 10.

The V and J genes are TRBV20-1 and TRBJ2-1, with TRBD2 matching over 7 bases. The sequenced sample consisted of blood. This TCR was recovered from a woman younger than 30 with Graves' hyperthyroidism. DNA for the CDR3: TGCAGTGCTAGAGCCGCAAGCGGGAAGGGATACAATGAGCAGTTCTTC. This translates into CSARAASGKGYNEQFF.